This entry lists 5 T cell receptor beta chains sequenced from one sample in a study of T cells in localized non-small cell lung cancer. Profiled with immunoSEQ multiplex PCR; TCRdb holds only in-frame clones, not every one. The data show 25,000 to 30,000 clones, roughly 90% seen once. Sequencing used peripheral blood, obtained before any cancer treatment. The receptors derive from a male donor aged 60 or over with stage I lung adenocarcinoma.

The chain couples TRBV9 to TRBJ2-6; possible D gene TRBD2, 5 bases. Trimming took 0 bases from V and 1 from J, leaving 11 bases between them. Germline-derived CDR1 and CDR2 are SGDLS and YYNGEE. The CDR3 is made up of 17 amino acids. The CDR3: CASSVAGWSSGANVLTF. The CDR3 bases are TGTGCCAGCAGCGTAGCGGGGTGGAGTTCTGGGGCCAACGTCCTGACTTTC.

V is TRBV13 and J is TRBJ2-3, with D unclear. Trimming left V 6 bases short and J 2 bases short, with 12 bases between. The CDR3 contains 14 residues. The germline CDR1 and CDR2 sequences are PRHDT and FYEKMQ (reference sequence). Here the CDR3 reads CASRANLNTDTQYF. DNA of the CDR3: TGTGCCAGCAGGGCCAACCTTAACACAGATACGCAGTATTTT.

This clone appeared a single time. The chain has TRBV27 and TRBJ2-5, with TRBD2 as a possible D gene (6 bases). V lost 9 bases and J lost 5, with 25 bases in between. The CDR3 totals 16 residues. Germline V gene sequence: CDR1 MNHEY, CDR2 SMNVEV (reference sequence). The CDR3: CARPNGGMEGAETQYF. The CDR3 DNA is TGTGCCAGACCGAACGGAGGGATGGAGGGTGCGGAGACCCAGTACTTC.

The genes are TRBV5-1 and TRBJ1-1; D not resolved. Per the germline V gene, CDR1 is SGHRS and CDR2 is YFSETQ. CDR3 size: 13 residues. The V end lost 1 base, the J end lost 1 base, and 5 bases lay between the germline ends. The CDR3 loop reads CASSLRENTEAFF. The CDR3 bases are TGCGCCAGCAGCTTGAGGGAGAACACTGAAGCTTTCTTT.

The genes are TRBV19 and TRBJ1-5, with a tentative D call TRBD1 (6 bases). Between the trimmed V and J ends, which lost 6 bases and 3 bases, there was a span of 15 bases. CDR1 LNHDA and CDR2 SQIVND come from the germline V gene (reference sequence). The CDR3 has 15 residues. Written as DNA, the CDR3 is TGTGCCAGTAGGCGTATGGGGGGCAACAATCAGCCCCAGCATTTT. Protein: CASRRMGGNNQPQHF.